This entry lists 8 T cell receptor beta chains sequenced from one sample in a study of T cell responses to AZD1222 COVID-19 vaccine. Measured with immunoSEQ multiplex PCR; TCRdb has only the in-frame clones, and not every one. The data show 65,000 to 90,000 clones, approximately 89% seen once. The input for sequencing was peripheral blood, taken on day 0 of AZD1222 vaccination. These receptors originate from an adult in good health.

The chain recombines TRBV27 with TRBJ2-1; perhaps TRBD1 as D (6 bases). The germline V gene encodes CDR1 MNHEY and CDR2 SMNVEV (reference sequence). V shed 3 bases and J shed 0 bases, with 15 bases lying between them. CDR3 size: 17 residues. The CDR3 DNA reads as TGTGCCAGCAGTTTCCGCCTGACAGGTGTCTCCTACAATGAGCAGTTCTTC. It translates to CASSFRLTGVSYNEQFF.

The V and J genes are TRBV6-1 and TRBJ1-2, with D possibly matching TRBD1 (6 bases). Germline-derived CDR1 and CDR2 are MNHNS and SASEGT. Trimming left V 1 base short and J 4 bases short, with 13 bases between. This CDR3 has 15 residues. The DNA for the CDR3 is TGTGCCAGCAGTGAAGAGACCACAGGGTTCTATGGCTACACCTTC. It yields the protein CASSEETTGFYGYTF.

The CDR3 loop reads CASSPLPGAGTEAFF. In nucleotides, the CDR3 is TGTGCCAGCAGCCCCCTTCCGGGGGCGGGCACTGAAGCTTTCTTT. The gene calls are TRBV5-4 and TRBJ1-1; TRBD1 is a possible D gene (6 bases). The CDR3 length is 15 residues. The germline V gene has CDR1 SGHNT and CDR2 YYREEE (reference sequence). V lost 4 bases to trimming and J lost 4 bases, with 17 bases between them.

CDR3 coding DNA: TGCGCCAGCACCCTAGGGGGTCCGGGGGCGCAGTACTTC. Translating it yields CASTLGGPGAQYF. The J gene is TRBJ2-7, the V gene TRBV10-2; D is perhaps TRBD1 or TRBD2 (6 bases each). Germline V lookup: CDR1 WSHSY, CDR2 SAAADI. Trimming pared 7 bases from V and 9 bases from J, leaving 19 bases between. The CDR3 runs to 13 residues.

This clone was seen once. The chain uses TRBV9 and TRBJ2-1; the match to TRBD2 covers 14 bases. This CDR3 contains 17 residues. Trimming removed 0 bases from V and 5 bases from J; junction bases left unmatched: 4. CDR1 is SGDLS, CDR2 YYNGEE, per germline. CDR3 sequence (DNA): TGTGCCAGCAGCGTAGGGACTAGCGGGGGGACTAACAATGAGCAGTTCTTC. It is translated as CASSVGTSGGTNNEQFF. Combining the CDR3 with reference TRBV9 and TRBJ2-1 gives the whole variable domain DSGVTQTPKHLITATGQRVTLRCSPRSGDLSVYWYQQSLDQGLQFLIQYYNGEERAKGNILERFSAQQFPDLHSELNLSSLELGDSALYFCASSVGTSGGTNNEQFFGPGTRLTVL.

V is TRBV6-5 and J is TRBJ2-1; possible D gene TRBD2, 5 bases. The V end was cut by 6 bases, the J end by 8 bases, with 17 bases between. From germline, CDR1 is MNHEY and CDR2 SVGAGI. The CDR3 has 14 residues. The CDR3 nucleotides are TGTGCCAGCAGCCAGCGCAAGGCGGGTGATGAGCAGTTCTTC. It codes for CASSQRKAGDEQFF.

This chain joins TRBV3-1 (or the pseudogene TRBV3-2) and TRBJ2-7; 9 nucleotides align to TRBD1. Germline values: CDR1 LGHDT, CDR2 YNNKEL (reference sequence). The junction had 7 bases not matched to a gene; V was cut back by 4 bases and J by 3 bases. The CDR3 length is 15 residues. The CDR3 reads CASSPPGTGIYEQYF. In DNA, the CDR3 is TGTGCCAGCAGCCCTCCCGGGACAGGGATCTACGAGCAGTACTTC.

The rearrangement uses TRBV5-4 and TRBJ2-7; the match to TRBD1 covers 7 bases. The CDR3 totals 15 residues. CDR1 and CDR2 from the germline V gene are SGHNT and YYREEE (reference sequence). Trimming at V came to 2 bases and at J to 0 bases, leaving 5 bases not matched to a gene. CDR3 coding DNA: TGTGCCAGCAGCTTTGGGACAGCGAGCTCCTACGAGCAGTACTTC. Amino acids: CASSFGTASSYEQYF. Complete variable domain (other parts from reference TRBV5-4 and TRBJ2-7): ETGVTQSPTHLIKTRGQQVTLRCSSQSGHNTVSWYQQALGQGPQFIFQYYREEENGRGNFPPRFSGLQFPNYSSELNVNALELDDSALYLCASSFGTASSYEQYFGPGTRLTVT.